This T cell receptor beta chain was found in a study of CD8+CD57+ T cells in acquired aplastic anemia. Whole-study context: Roughly 3 ug was the average amount of DNA from sorted CD4+ and CD8+ cells.

General study points: A set of 25 to 30 CD8+ CDR3 sequences was shared between patients and controls, and these sequences appeared highly expressed in patients.

Details on this clonotype: Its target is unknown.

The CDR3 is made up of 16 amino acids. Trimming took 3 bases from V and 4 from J; bases not matched to a gene: 6. Germline-derived CDR1 and CDR2 are LNHNV and YYDKDF (reference sequence). The template used for profiling TCR beta VDJ and CDR3 was genomic DNA. TCRdb analysed the reads with MiXCR anew, one entry per CDR3 protein. The sample yields under 350,000 distinct CDR3 sequences, roughly 59% seen once. An expansion of CD8+CD57+ cells by flow cytometry had been shown in patients chosen for sequencing. All patients had severe acquired aplastic anemia. The J gene is TRBJ2-1, the V gene TRBV15; the match to TRBD2 covers 10 bases. The specimen was sorted CD4+, CD8+, or CD8+CD57+ T cells (not recorded which) from PBMCs. The clonotype originates from a human donor with aplastic anemia. CDR3 DNA sequence: TGTGCCACCAGCAGCGAAACTAGCGGGGTTTACAATGAGCAGTTCTTC. Its translation is CATSSETSGVYNEQFF.